The 18 T cell receptor beta chains in this list originate from one sample, sequenced in a study of blood T cells in healthy people across ages. PCR was performed a second time for 7 to 11 cycles using a sample-barcoded 5' primer and a J-beta primer mix. TCRdb analysed the 5' RACE reads with MiXCR anew, one entry per CDR3 protein. Of 800,000 to 950,000 distinct CDR3 sequences listed, 25% to 35% are singletons. These data are also associated with another study on T cells of mothers and their children.

Material for sequencing was blood. These receptors originate from a woman in her forties in good health.

At least ten counts were recorded for this clonotype. The CDR3 spells CASSLAGRRSADTQYF. The DNA of the CDR3 is TGTGCCAGCAGCTTAGCGGGGCGACGTAGCGCAGATACGCAGTATTTT. V and J are TRBV7-2 and TRBJ2-3, with D perhaps TRBD1 or TRBD2 (5 bases each). This CDR3 comprises 16 residues. In germline, CDR1 is SGHTA, CDR2 FQGNSA. Trimming pared 0 bases from V and 4 bases from J, leaving 14 bases between.

Turning to this clonotype: A clone one base away is much larger, so this may be a read error. The J gene is TRBJ2-1, the V gene TRBV6-6; D remains ambiguous. The DNA end favors TRBJ2-7, so the J call may be wrong. Germline V gives CDR1 MNHNY, CDR2 SVGAGI (reference sequence). This CDR3 contains 14 residues. The CDR3 sequence is CASSYGIGAHEQYF. In DNA, the CDR3 is TGTGCCAGCAGTTACGGGATAGGTGCCCACGAGCAGTACTTC.

The V call is TRBV18, the J call TRBJ1-2; D remains ambiguous. Trimming left V 3 bases short and J 3 bases short, with 8 bases between. The CDR3 loop spans 13 amino acids. CDR1 is KGHSH, CDR2 LQKENI, per germline. In DNA form, the CDR3 reads TGTGCCAGCTCACCCAGTCCGGACTATGGCTACACCTTC. Its translation: CASSPSPDYGYTF.

This clonotype is a singleton in its sample. The junction shows a germline mismatch at one end, possibly a read error. This chain connects TRBV28 to TRBJ1-2, with D tentatively TRBD1 (5 bases). Germline V lookup: CDR1 MDHEN, CDR2 SYDVKM. The CDR3 length is 15 residues. CDR3 amino acids: CASSLLGVLDYDYTF. The CDR3 bases are TGTGCCAGCAGTTTATTAGGGGTTTTAGACTATGACTACACCTTC.

This clonotype has at least ten counts. The chain is built from TRBV27 and TRBJ1-1; TRBD1 matches 11 bases. This CDR3 comprises 14 residues. V shed 5 bases and J 5 bases; nucleotides not matched to a gene: 4. CDR1 and CDR2 (germline): MNHEY, SMNVEV (reference sequence). The CDR3 nucleotides are TGTGCCAGCAGTACCGGGACAGGGGGAACTGAAGCTTTCTTT. Its protein is CASSTGTGGTEAFF.

This clonotype was detected only a few times. In DNA, the CDR3 is TGTGCCAGCAGTATTAAGACAGGGGAGAGTGAGCAGTTCTTC. Its translation: CASSIKTGESEQFF. The genes are TRBV25-1 and TRBJ2-1, with 8 bases aligning to TRBD1. V lost 5 bases, J lost 9 bases, and 9 bases stayed unmatched. Germline CDR1 is MGHDK and CDR2 is SYGVNS. CDR3 length equals 14 residues. The whole variable domain, remainder taken from reference TRBV25-1 and TRBJ2-1, is EADIYQTPRYLVIGTGKKITLECSQTMGHDKMYWYQQDPGMELHLIHYSYGVNSTEKGDLSSESTVSRIRTEHFPLTLESARPSHTSQYLCASSIKTGESEQFFGPGTRLTVL.

Turning to this clonotype: This could be a read error, since a much larger clone is one nucleotide away. The chain recombines TRBV7-3 with TRBJ2-7; 8 nucleotides match TRBD1. Trimming took 2 bases from V and 5 from J; bases not matched to a gene: 11. The CDR3 contains 16 residues. Germline CDR1 and CDR2: SGHTA and FQGTGA. The CDR3 coding sequence is TGTGCCAGCAGCTTAGCGGCCGCAGGGGGCTCGGACGAGCAGTACTTC. It is translated as CASSLAAAGGSDEQYF. Combining the CDR3 with reference TRBV7-3 and TRBJ2-7 gives the whole variable domain GAGVSQTPSNKVTEKGKYVELRCDPISGHTALYWYRQSLGQGPEFLIYFQGTGAADDSGLPNDRFFAVRPEGSVSTLKIQRTERGDSAVYLCASSLAAAGGSDEQYFGPGTRLTVT.

This clonotype was seen once. The V and J genes are TRBV6-5 and TRBJ2-7; maybe TRBD2 (6 bases). This CDR3 contains 13 residues. Trimming took off 5 bases at V and 2 bases at J, with 10 bases between the two ends. The germline V gene encodes CDR1 MNHEY and CDR2 SVGAGI. The chain's CDR3 is CASSSSSAYEQYF. In nucleotides, the CDR3 is TGTGCCAGCAGTAGTTCTAGCGCCTACGAGCAGTACTTC.

This clonotype was picked up a small number of times. The V gene is TRBV5-5, the J gene TRBJ1-6; no clear D gene. V was cut by 2 bases and J by 0 bases, with 12 bases left in between. The CDR3 is made up of 17 amino acids. Germline values: CDR1 SGHKS, CDR2 YYEKEE (reference sequence). The CDR3 is CASSLADGSSYNSPLHF. For the CDR3, the DNA is TGTGCCAGCAGCTTAGCGGACGGAAGCTCCTATAATTCACCCCTCCACTTT.

The chain couples TRBV2 to TRBJ2-3; 8 nucleotides match TRBD1. Germline V gene lookup returns CDR1 SNHLY and CDR2 FYNNEI. Trimming at V came to 6 bases and at J to 0 bases, leaving 11 bases not matched to a gene. CDR3 length: 17 residues. The CDR3 nucleotides read TGTGCCAGCAGGGGATTGGGACAGGAGACTAGCACAGATACGCAGTATTTT. This translates into CASRGLGQETSTDTQYF.

In its sample, this clonotype was seen many times. The rearrangement joins TRBV7-2 to TRBJ2-1; tentatively, D is TRBD1 or TRBD2 (6 bases each). Germline-derived CDR1 and CDR2 are SGHTA and FQGNSA. V shed 3 bases and J shed 7 bases, with 16 bases lying between them. The CDR3 contains 15 residues. CDR3 nucleotides: TGTGCCAGCAGCTTCCCGGGGGCGGCCCTAAATGAGCAGTTCTTC. This translates into CASSFPGAALNEQFF. The entire variable domain, with the rest obtained from reference TRBV7-2 and TRBJ2-1, is as follows: GAGVSQSPSNKVTEKGKDVELRCDPISGHTALYWYRQSLGQGLEFLIYFQGNSAPDKSGLPSDRFSAERTGGSVSTLTIQRTQQEDSAVYLCASSFPGAALNEQFFGPGTRLTVL.

The V call is TRBV25-1, the J call TRBJ2-1; D ambiguous. Germline V lookup: CDR1 MGHDK, CDR2 SYGVNS. This CDR3 has 16 amino acids. The ends were cut back, 0 bases at V and 4 bases at J, with 13 bases in the middle. This chain's CDR3 is CASSEYSSQSYNEQFF. The DNA of the CDR3 is TGTGCCAGCAGTGAATATTCAAGTCAATCGTACAATGAGCAGTTCTTC.

The chain couples TRBV7-6 to TRBJ2-1, with D unclear. Between the trimmed V and J ends, which lost 1 base and 9 bases, there was a span of 10 bases. CDR3 length: 13 amino acids. Germline V gene sequence: CDR1 SGHVS, CDR2 FNYEAQ. The CDR3 nucleotides read TGTGCCAGCAGCTTAGGTCCTCTGGGTGAGCAGTTCTTC. Its translation: CASSLGPLGEQFF. Together with reference TRBV7-6 and TRBJ2-1, the CDR3 gives the full variable domain: GAGVSQSPRYKVTKRGQDVALRCDPISGHVSLYWYRQALGQGPEFLTYFNYEAQQDKSGLPNDRFSAERPEGSISTLTIQRTEQRDSAMYRCASSLGPLGEQFFGPGTRLTVL.

This clonotype was seen ten or more times. The V and J genes are TRBV29-1 and TRBJ2-5, with 10 bases lining up with TRBD2. With 1 base clipped from V and 3 bases from J, the junction kept 5 bases outside the gene matches. The CDR3 is 15 residues long. Germline CDR1 and CDR2: SQVTM and ANQGSEA. CDR3 region: CSVEGRTSGEETQYF. The DNA for the CDR3 is TGCAGCGTTGAAGGTCGGACTAGCGGAGAAGAGACCCAGTACTTC.

This clonotype has only a few counts. The V call is TRBV30, the J call TRBJ2-1, with D uncertain. Trimming took 5 bases from V and 5 from J, leaving 7 bases between them. From germline, CDR1 is GTSNPN and CDR2 SVGIG (reference sequence). The CDR3 is 11 residues long. The CDR3 DNA follows: TGTGCCTGGGTACTACACAATGAGCAGTTCTTC. Its protein is CAWVLHNEQFF.

The V call is TRBV7-2, the J call TRBJ1-2; 9 nucleotides line up with TRBD1. Trimming removed 2 bases from V and 6 bases from J; junction bases left unmatched: 13. Looked up from germline, CDR1 is SGHTA and CDR2 is FQGNSA. The length of the CDR3 is 17 residues. Here the CDR3 reads CASSLLFSSDRGHGYTF. As DNA, the CDR3 is TGTGCCAGCAGCTTACTCTTTTCGTCGGACAGGGGCCATGGCTACACCTTC.

This chain links TRBV2 with TRBJ1-5; no firm D call. Germline CDR1 reads SNHLY; CDR2 reads FYNNEI. Deletions cut 4 bases from V and 6 bases from J, with 7 bases between. The CDR3 is made up of 12 amino acids. CDR3 DNA sequence: TGTGCCAGCAGTGTGTTAAGTCAGCCCCAGCATTTT. Amino acid sequence: CASSVLSQPQHF.

This sequence joins TRBV18 and TRBJ2-1; 9 bases align to TRBD1. The CDR3 covers 12 residues. CDR1 KGHSH and CDR2 LQKENI come from the germline V gene. V shed 6 bases, J shed 11 bases, and the junction held 5 bases outside the gene matches. This CDR3 reads CASSDTGGQQFF. For the CDR3, the DNA is TGTGCCAGCTCCGACACAGGGGGCCAGCAGTTCTTC. The full variable domain, its missing parts supplied by reference TRBV18 and TRBJ2-1, is NAGVMQNPRHLVRRRGQEARLRCSPMKGHSHVYWYRQLPEEGLKFMVYLQKENIIDESGMPKERFSAEFPKEGPSILRIQQVVRGDSAAYFCASSDTGGQQFFGPGTRLTVL.